What follows is one T cell receptor beta chain and its context. A read error is possible here, since a much larger clone lies one base away. Those patients picked for sequencing had displayed CD8+CD57+ cell expansion on flow cytometry. CDR3 and TCR beta VDJ profiling relied on a genomic DNA template. TCRdb re-called the reads through MiXCR, storing one row per CDR3 protein. The sample contains 150,000 or so distinct CDR3 sequences, 40% to 50% of which appear only once. The data were taken from a study of CD8+CD57+ T cells in acquired aplastic anemia. There are 16 residues in the CDR3. V was pared by 5 bases and J by 8 bases, with 12 bases of the junction left unmatched. The germline V gene encodes CDR1 MDHEN and CDR2 SYDVKM.

The gene calls are TRBV28 and TRBJ2-1, with 10 bases lining up with TRBD2. The TCR comes from a human donor with aplastic anemia. Sequencing input: sorted CD4+, CD8+, or CD8+CD57+ T cells (not recorded which) from PBMCs. In nucleotides, the CDR3 is TGTGCCAGCAGTCAACTAGCGGGACTTAGCCTGGATGAGCAGTTCTTC. Protein: CASSQLAGLSLDEQFF.